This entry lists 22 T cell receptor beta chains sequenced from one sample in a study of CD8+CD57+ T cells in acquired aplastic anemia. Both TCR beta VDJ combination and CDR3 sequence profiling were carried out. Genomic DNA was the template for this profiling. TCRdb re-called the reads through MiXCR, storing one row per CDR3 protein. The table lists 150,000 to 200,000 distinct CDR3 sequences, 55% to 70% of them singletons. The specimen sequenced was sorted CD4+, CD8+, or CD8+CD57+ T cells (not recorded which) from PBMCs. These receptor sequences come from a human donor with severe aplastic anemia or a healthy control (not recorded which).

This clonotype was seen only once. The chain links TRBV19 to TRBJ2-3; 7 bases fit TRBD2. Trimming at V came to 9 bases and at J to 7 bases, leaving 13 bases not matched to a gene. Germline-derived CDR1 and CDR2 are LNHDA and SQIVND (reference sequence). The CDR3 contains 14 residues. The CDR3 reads CASSPQTSANTQYF. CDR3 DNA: TGTGCCAGCTCACCCCAAACTAGCGCGAATACGCAGTATTTT.

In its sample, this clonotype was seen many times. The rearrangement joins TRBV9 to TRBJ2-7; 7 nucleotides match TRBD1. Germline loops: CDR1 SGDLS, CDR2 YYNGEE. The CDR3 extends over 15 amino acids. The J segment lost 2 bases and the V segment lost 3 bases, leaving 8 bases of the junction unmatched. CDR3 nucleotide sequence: TGTGCCAGCAGCGAGGGGGCTTCCCACCCCTACGAGCAGTACTTC. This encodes CASSEGASHPYEQYF.

In DNA form, the CDR3 reads TGCAGTGCCCGACTGGGGACAGGGGATGTGGGGGAGCAGTACTTC. Its translation is CSARLGTGDVGEQYF. The chain carries TRBV20-1 and TRBJ2-7; 10 bases line up with TRBD1. V shed 6 bases and J 7 bases; nucleotides not matched to a gene: 15. The germline gives CDR1 DFQATT, CDR2 SNEGSKA (reference sequence). The CDR3 runs to 15 residues.

CDR3: CATSRAEPGADGYTF. DNA for the CDR3: TGTGCCACCAGCAGAGCTGAGCCAGGGGCTGACGGCTACACCTTC. The chain links TRBV15 to TRBJ1-2; maybe TRBD1 (6 bases). Germline CDR1 is LNHNV and CDR2 is YYDKDF (reference sequence). V was trimmed by 1 base and J by 8 bases, leaving 17 bases between them. This CDR3 has 15 residues.

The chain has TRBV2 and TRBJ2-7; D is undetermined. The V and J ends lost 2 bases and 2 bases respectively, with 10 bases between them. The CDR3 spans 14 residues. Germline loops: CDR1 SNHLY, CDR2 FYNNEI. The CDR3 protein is CASSESLLPYEQYF. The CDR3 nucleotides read TGTGCCAGCAGTGAAAGTCTTCTTCCCTACGAGCAGTACTTC.

CDR3 nucleotides: TGTGCCACCAGGGACAGCGCGATGAACACTGAAGCTTTCTTT. Its protein is CATRDSAMNTEAFF. V and J are TRBV24-1 and TRBJ1-1, with TRBD1 as a possible D gene (6 bases). This CDR3 comprises 14 residues. The V gene's germline CDR1 is KGHDR and CDR2 SFDVKD. Between the trimmed V and J ends, which lost 7 bases and 0 bases, there was a span of 11 bases.

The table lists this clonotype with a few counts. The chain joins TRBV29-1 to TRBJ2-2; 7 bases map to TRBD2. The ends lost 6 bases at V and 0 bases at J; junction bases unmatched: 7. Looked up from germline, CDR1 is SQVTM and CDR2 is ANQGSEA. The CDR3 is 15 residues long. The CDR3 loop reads CSVSTGTTNTGELFF. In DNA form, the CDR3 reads TGCAGCGTCTCTACCGGGACTACGAACACCGGGGAGCTGTTTTTT.

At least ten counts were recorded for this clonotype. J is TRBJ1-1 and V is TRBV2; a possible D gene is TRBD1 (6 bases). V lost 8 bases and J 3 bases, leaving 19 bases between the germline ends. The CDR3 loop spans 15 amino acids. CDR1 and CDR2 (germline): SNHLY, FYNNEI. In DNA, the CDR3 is TGTGCCAGCTTTTCACAGGGTGCGGAGGACACTGAAGCTTTCTTT. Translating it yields CASFSQGAEDTEAFF.

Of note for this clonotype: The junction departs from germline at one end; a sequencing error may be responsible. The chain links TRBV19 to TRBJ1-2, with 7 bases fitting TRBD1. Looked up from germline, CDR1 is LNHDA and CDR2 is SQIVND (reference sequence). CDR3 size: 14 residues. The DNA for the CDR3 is TGTGCCAGTAGTGTAGAGGGGGCGAACTATGGCTACACCTTC. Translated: CASSVEGANYGYTF.

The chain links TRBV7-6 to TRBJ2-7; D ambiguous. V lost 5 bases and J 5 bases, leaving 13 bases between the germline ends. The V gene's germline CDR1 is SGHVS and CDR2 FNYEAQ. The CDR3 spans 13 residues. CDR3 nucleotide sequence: TGTGCCAGCAGCGAGAACCTTGGCGACGAGCAGTACTTC. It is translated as CASSENLGDEQYF.

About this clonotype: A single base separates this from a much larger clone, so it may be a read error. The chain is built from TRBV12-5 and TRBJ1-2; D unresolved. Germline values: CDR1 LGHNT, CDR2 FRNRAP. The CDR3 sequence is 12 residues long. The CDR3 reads CASGPNNCGYTF. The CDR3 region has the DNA TGTGCTAGTGGGCCCAATAACTGTGGCTACACCTTC.

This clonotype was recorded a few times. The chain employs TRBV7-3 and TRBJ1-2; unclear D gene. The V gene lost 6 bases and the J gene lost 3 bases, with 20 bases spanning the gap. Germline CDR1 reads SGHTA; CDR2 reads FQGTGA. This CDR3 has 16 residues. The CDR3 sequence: CASSTLEAGQYYGYTF. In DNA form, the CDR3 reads TGTGCCAGCAGTACTCTCGAGGCGGGCCAGTACTATGGCTACACCTTC.

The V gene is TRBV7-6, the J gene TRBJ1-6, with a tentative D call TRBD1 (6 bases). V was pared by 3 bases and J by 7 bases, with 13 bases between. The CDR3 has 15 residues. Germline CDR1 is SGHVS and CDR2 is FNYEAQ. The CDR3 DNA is TGTGCCAGCAGCTTGTCCGGTGGGGGCAATTCACCCCTCCACTTT. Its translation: CASSLSGGGNSPLHF.

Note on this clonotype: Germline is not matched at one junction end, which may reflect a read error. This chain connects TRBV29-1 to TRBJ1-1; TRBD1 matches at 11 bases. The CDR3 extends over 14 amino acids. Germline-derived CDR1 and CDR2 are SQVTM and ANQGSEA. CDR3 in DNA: TGCAGCGCGGACCGGGACAGGGGGGTCCCTGAAGCTTTCTTC. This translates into CSADRDRGVPEAFF.

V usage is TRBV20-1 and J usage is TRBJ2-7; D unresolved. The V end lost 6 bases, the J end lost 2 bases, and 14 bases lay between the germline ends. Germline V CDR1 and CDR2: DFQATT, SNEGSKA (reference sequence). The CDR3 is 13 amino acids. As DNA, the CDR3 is TGCAGTGCCACTGCTCAAGGCCCCTACGAGCAGTACTTC. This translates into CSATAQGPYEQYF.

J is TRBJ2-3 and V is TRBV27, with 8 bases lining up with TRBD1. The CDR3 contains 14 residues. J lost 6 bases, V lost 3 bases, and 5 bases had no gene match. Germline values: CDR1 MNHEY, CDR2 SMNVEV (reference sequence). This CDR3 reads CASSFQGAADTQYF. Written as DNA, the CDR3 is TGTGCCAGCAGTTTCCAGGGGGCGGCGGATACGCAGTATTTT.

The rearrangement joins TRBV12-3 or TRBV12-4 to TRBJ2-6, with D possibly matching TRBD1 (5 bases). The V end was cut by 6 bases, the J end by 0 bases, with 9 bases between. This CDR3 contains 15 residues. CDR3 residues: CASSRASSGANVLTF. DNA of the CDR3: TGTGCCAGCAGCAGGGCCAGCTCTGGGGCCAACGTCCTGACTTTC.

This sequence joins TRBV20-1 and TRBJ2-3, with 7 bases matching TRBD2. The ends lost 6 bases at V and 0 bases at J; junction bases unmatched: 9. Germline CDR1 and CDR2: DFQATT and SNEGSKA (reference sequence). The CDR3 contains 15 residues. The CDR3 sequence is CSAPGRGVSTDTQYF. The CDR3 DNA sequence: TGCAGTGCCCCAGGTCGGGGGGTAAGCACAGATACGCAGTATTTT.

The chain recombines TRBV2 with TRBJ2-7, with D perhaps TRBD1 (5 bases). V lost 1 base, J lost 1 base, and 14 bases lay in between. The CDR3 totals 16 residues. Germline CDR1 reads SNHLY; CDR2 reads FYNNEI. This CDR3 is CASSEGPLGASYEQYF. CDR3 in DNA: TGTGCCAGCAGTGAAGGACCCCTTGGGGCATCCTACGAGCAGTACTTC.

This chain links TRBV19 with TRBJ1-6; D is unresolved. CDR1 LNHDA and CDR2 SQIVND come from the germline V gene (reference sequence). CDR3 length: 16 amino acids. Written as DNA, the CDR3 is TGTGTCAGCCCCCATAGGGAAAGTTCCTATAATTCACCCCTCCACTTT. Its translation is CVSPHRESSYNSPLHF. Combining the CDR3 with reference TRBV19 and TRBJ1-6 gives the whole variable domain DGGITQSPKYLFRKEGQNVTLSCEQNLNHDAMYWYRQDPGQGLRLIYYSQIVNDFQKGDIAEGYSVSREKKESFPLTVTSAQKNPTAFYLCVSPHRESSYNSPLHFGNGTRLTVT.

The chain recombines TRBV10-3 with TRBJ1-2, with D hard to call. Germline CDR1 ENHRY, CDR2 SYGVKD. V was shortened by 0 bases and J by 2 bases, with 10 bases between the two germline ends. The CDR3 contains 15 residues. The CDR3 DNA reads TGTGCCATCAGTGAGTCCCAGAATTTAAACTATGGCTACACCTTC. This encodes CAISESQNLNYGYTF.

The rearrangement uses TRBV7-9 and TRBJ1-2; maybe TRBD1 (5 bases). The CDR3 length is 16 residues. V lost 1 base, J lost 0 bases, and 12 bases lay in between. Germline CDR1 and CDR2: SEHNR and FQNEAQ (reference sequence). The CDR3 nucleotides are TGTGCCAGCAGCTTAGTCCTGACAGAAGCTAACTATGGCTACACCTTC. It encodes CASSLVLTEANYGYTF.